This TCR beta chain was observed in a study of Ad26.COV2.S vaccination and SARS-CoV-2 variants. About the research overall: In the study, Ad26.COV2.S was injected intramuscularly once, or twice 56 days apart. General observations from the study: Considerable breadth of spike-specific CD8+ and CD4+ T cell responses has reportedly been documented following vaccination.

Treatment denoted: some 19 received Ad26.COV2.S at low or high dose, single or two shots; several received placebo; per-sample allocation not given. Each sample was drawn 63 days after the first injection (of vaccine or placebo). This vaccine is an Ad26 vector that expresses the Wuhan-strain SARS-CoV-2 spike. About this clone: Its antigen is unknown.

Sequencing used immunoSEQ multiplex PCR; TCRdb keeps in-frame clones, though not all of them. The sample gives hundreds of thousands of clones, about nine tenths of which show up once; about 3% is in the top ten. The CDR3 loop spans 16 amino acids. Trimming took 0 bases from V and 1 from J, leaving 9 bases between them. Germline values: CDR1 LGHNA, CDR2 YNFKEQ. The chain carries TRBV4-2 and TRBJ2-2; D ambiguous. The clonotype was recovered from a person between 18 and 59 years old who received the Ad26.COV2.S COVID-19 vaccine or a placebo. Sequencing was performed on peripheral blood, taken in a trial of Ad26.COV2.S vaccine versus placebo. The CDR3 region is CASSQDLFQNTGELFF. CDR3 in DNA: TGTGCCAGCAGCCAAGATTTGTTCCAGAACACCGGGGAGCTGTTTTTT.